This TCR beta chain was recovered during a study of blood T cell repertoires in COVID-19 (dated by TCRdb to 2019 to 2021). Describing the broader study: Collaborator samples came from the United States, Italy and Spain and covered acute and convalescent phases of COVID-19. Samples were obtained from the ongoing ImmuneRACE study (first 160 participants) and from some 1,300 subjects provided by 6 global collaborators. The material from the prospective study consisted of cDNA or gDNA derived from T cells, B-cell-depleted T cells, or PBMCs. The repertoires were made available in a free public database intended to serve as a resource for research on the immune response to SARS-CoV-2. Where available, HLA class I and class II types were obtained from metadata supplied by the sample provider rather than from assay-based typing. A de-identified subject ID, COVID-19 status, age in years and sex were almost always included in the sample metadata. The dataset comprised deeply sampled blood TCRbeta repertoires from subjects exposed to, actively infected with, or recovered from COVID-19.

On this clone itself: It lacks a known antigen. No much larger clone exists at a distance of one base, and base qualities are not known.

The immunoSEQ Assay, a bias-controlled multiplex PCR, was used to amplify TCRbeta CDR3 regions from genomic DNA. The published analysis was carried out like this. The number of nucleated cells in each sample was estimated by amplification of reference gene primers within the assay. To quantify the absolute abundance of each unique TCRbeta CDR3 rearrangement, sequence reads were collapsed and filtered. For each sample, productive Simpson clonality was calculated as the square root of Simpson's diversity index across productive rearrangements. Imported from immuneACCESS, the table was reduced by TCRdb to in-frame sequences with V and J called. These copies leave out some clones; in studies compared against another copy, an unresolved V gene accounts for under half, and the cause of the remainder is not known. The D gene and trimming were derived from the DNA, and the V and J assignments and clone size from that table. The sample yields roughly 120,000 clones; about 92% were counted once. The biggest ten clones account for less than 5% of the sample.

The research as a whole found: The quantity of clinical and demographic metadata differed by source and by participant and was supplied without curation.

In Seattle, one collaborating source enrolled patients while the infection was active and tracked those patients longitudinally over the course of disease. The collaborating institutions used their own protocols to collect whole blood in K2EDTA tubes. For TCRbeta analysis, collaborators shipped samples as frozen whole blood, isolated PBMCs, or DNA extracted from either of those sample types. V is shortened by 5 bases, J by 3 bases, and the region joining them spans 11 bases. From a lookup of the germline V gene (reference sequence), CDR1 and CDR2 are SEHNR and FQNEAQ. Measured from the cysteine to the phenylalanine, the CDR3 is 13 residues long. Solely the CDR3 DNA is kept, with 39 bases framed from the first base.

Sample: peripheral blood. This receptor chain uses TRBV7-9 and TRBJ2-7, and TRBD1 may be the D gene, going by 5 matching bases. The clonotype originates from a man in his 60s with COVID-19, enrolled during active disease. In nucleotide form, the sequence is TGTGCCAGCAGCGGTGACAGACTCTACGAGCAGTACTTC. Its product reads: CASSGDRLYEQYF. Reference TRBV7-9 and TRBJ2-7 proteins supply the regions before and after the CDR3; the full variable domain is: DTGVSQNPRHKITKRGQNVTFRCDPISEHNRLYWYRQTLGQGPEFLTYFQNEAQLEKSRLLSDRFSAERPKGSFSTLEIQRTEQGDSAMYLCASSGDRLYEQYFGPGTRLTVT.